The 26 T cell receptor beta chains below all came from one sample that was sequenced in a study of T cells of healthy individuals (dated by TCRdb to 2016 to 2019). The library was prepared using 5' RACE. TCRdb records Illumina MiSeq as the sequencer. TCRdb itself trimmed the public reads at Q25 with fastp, ran MiXCR and retained productive beta chains. Each entry merges the rows of one CDR3 protein and shows their most common DNA and genes. The sample table holds some 69,000 distinct CDR3 sequences, of which around 15% were seen once. Of the sample, approximately 4.7% is held by the ten largest clones. The receptors come from a human donor in good health.

This clonotype was seen at least ten times. The chain employs TRBV18 and TRBJ1-2; 7 bases fit TRBD1. Germline loops: CDR1 KGHSH, CDR2 LQKENI. This CDR3 has 13 amino acids. J gave up 5 bases and V 2 bases, and 2 bases lay outside the gene matches. The CDR3 DNA sequence: TGTGCCAGCTCACCAGGGACAGAATATGGCTACACCTTC. Amino acids: CASSPGTEYGYTF.

Many counts were recorded for this clonotype. The chain has TRBV28 and TRBJ1-1, with 7 bases aligning to TRBD1. The germline gives CDR1 MDHEN, CDR2 SYDVKM. The trim removed 6 bases at V and 6 bases at J, leaving 10 bases unmatched. This CDR3 has 14 amino acids. In DNA form, the CDR3 reads TGTGCCAGCAGATCCCAGGGGGGGAGGTCTGAAGCTTTCTTT. Translating it yields CASRSQGGRSEAFF.

This chain links TRBV19 with TRBJ1-5; D is ambiguous. In germline, CDR1 is LNHDA, CDR2 SQIVND (reference sequence). Trimming removed 3 bases at V and 0 bases at J, with 6 bases between. CDR3 size: 14 residues. The CDR3 is CASSIPYSNQPQHF. CDR3 nucleotide sequence: TGTGCCAGTAGTATCCCGTATAGCAATCAGCCCCAGCATTTT. Using reference TRBV19 and TRBJ1-5 for the parts outside the CDR3, the full variable domain is DGGITQSPKYLFRKEGQNVTLSCEQNLNHDAMYWYRQDPGQGLRLIYYSQIVNDFQKGDIAEGYSVSREKKESFPLTVTSAQKNPTAFYLCASSIPYSNQPQHFGDGTRLSIL.

This sequence joins TRBV4-1 and TRBJ2-7, with a weak D call TRBD1 (6 bases). The V gene lost 0 bases and the J gene lost 0 bases, with 9 bases spanning the gap. This CDR3 comprises 15 residues. Germline CDR1 MGHRA, CDR2 YSYEKL. The CDR3 nucleotides are TGCGCCAGCAGCCAAGACCCAGGGGACTCCTACGAGCAGTACTTC. This codes for CASSQDPGDSYEQYF.

The chain links TRBV29-1 to TRBJ1-1; D remains unclear. Trimming took off 4 bases at V and 3 bases at J, with 9 bases between the two ends. CDR3 size: 12 residues. From germline, CDR1 is SQVTM and CDR2 ANQGSEA. CDR3 sequence (DNA): TGCAGCGTTGGGCATGGAGACACTGAAGCTTTCTTT. Protein: CSVGHGDTEAFF.

The sample holds many counts of this clonotype. The J gene is TRBJ2-2, the V gene TRBV10-1; perhaps D is TRBD1 or TRBD2 (5 bases each). V gave up 8 bases and J gave up 2 bases, with 9 bases separating them. The germline V gene has CDR1 WNHNN and CDR2 SYGVQD (reference sequence). The CDR3 has 13 amino acids. CDR3 DNA: TGCGCCAGCGGGGACCCTAACACCGGGGAGCTGTTTTTT. The encoded protein is CASGDPNTGELFF.

This clonotype was counted ten times or more. The chain employs TRBV5-1 and TRBJ2-7; 7 bases are shared with TRBD1. The CDR3 extends over 12 amino acids. The germline CDR1 and CDR2 sequences are SGHRS and YFSETQ. J was trimmed by 10 bases and V by 0 bases; bases with no gene match: 4. This CDR3 reads CASSLGDSFQYF. The DNA for the CDR3 is TGCGCCAGCAGCTTGGGGGACAGCTTCCAGTACTTC.

This CDR3 reads CSVRGANTGELFF. The CDR3 DNA follows: TGCAGTGTACGGGGAGCGAACACCGGGGAGCTGTTTTTT. The chain links TRBV20-1 to TRBJ2-2; TRBD2 is a possible D gene (5 bases). The CDR3 has 13 amino acids. CDR1 and CDR2 (germline): DFQATT, SNEGSKA (reference sequence). The V end was cut by 7 bases, the J end by 0 bases, with 9 bases between.

V gene TRBV10-3 combines with J gene TRBJ2-2; TRBD2 aligns across 11 bases. Germline CDR1 is ENHRY and CDR2 is SYGVKD. Germline trimming cut 4 bases from V and 5 bases from J; bases unmatched to any gene: 9. The CDR3 has 17 amino acids. CDR3 coding DNA: TGTGCCATCAGTGCCCCCTTGGCTAGCGGGGGGACCGGGGAGCTGTTTTTT. Translated: CAISAPLASGGTGELFF.

The sample holds a few counts of this clonotype. The rearrangement uses TRBV7-2 and TRBJ1-2, with D unclear. This CDR3 spans 13 amino acids. Per the germline V gene, CDR1 is SGHTA and CDR2 is FQGNSA. Trimming removed 5 bases at V and 8 bases at J, with 15 bases between. CDR3 region: CASSGPGRLGYTF. CDR3 coding DNA: TGTGCCAGCAGCGGCCCGGGGAGGTTGGGCTACACCTTC.

The sample holds many counts of this clonotype. The V and J genes are TRBV20-1 and TRBJ2-1, with 9 bases lining up with TRBD1. CDR3 size: 14 residues. From germline, CDR1 is DFQATT and CDR2 SNEGSKA (reference sequence). With V trimmed by 4 bases and J by 9 bases, 10 bases remained unmatched. DNA for the CDR3: TGCAGTGCTAACCTGGGACAGGGTTCACGTGAGCAGTTCTTC. Translating it yields CSANLGQGSREQFF.

This clonotype has just a few counts. The chain employs TRBV4-3 and TRBJ2-7; TRBD2 matches 8 bases. From germline, CDR1 is LGHNA and CDR2 YSLEER. Unmatched junction bases numbered 9, after V lost 0 bases and J lost 2 bases. The length of the CDR3 is 17 residues. The CDR3 coding sequence is TGCGCCAGCAGCCAAGAGGTTGTCGGGGGGGACCCCTACGAGCAGTACTTC. It is translated as CASSQEVVGGDPYEQYF.

In this sample, this clonotype turned up many times. The rearrangement links TRBV20-1 to TRBJ2-2; D is uncertain. V was shortened by 1 base and J by 8 bases, with 5 bases between the two germline ends. The CDR3 is 11 amino acids. Germline CDR1 DFQATT, CDR2 SNEGSKA (reference sequence). As DNA, the CDR3 is TGCAGTGCTAGAGTTCCTGGGGAGCTGTTTTTT. Its protein is CSARVPGELFF.

The chain combines TRBV20-1 with TRBJ1-2, with a weak D call TRBD1 (5 bases). The germline CDR1 and CDR2 sequences are DFQATT and SNEGSKA (reference sequence). The CDR3 has 13 residues. V gave up 1 base and J gave up 4 bases, with 10 bases separating them. The CDR3 spells CSARAREGYGYTF. CDR3 DNA sequence: TGCAGTGCTAGAGCCAGGGAGGGCTATGGCTACACCTTC.

In its sample, this clonotype was seen a few times. The chain carries TRBV5-5 and TRBJ2-3; 10 bases agree with TRBD2. The CDR3 consists of 16 residues. CDR1 is SGHKS and CDR2 is YYEKEE in the germline V gene (reference sequence). V dropped 4 bases and J dropped 2; count of bases not matched to a gene: 7. The CDR3 region is CASSPQRGGSTDTQYF. The DNA of the CDR3 is TGTGCCAGCAGCCCCCAGCGGGGGGGCTCCACAGATACGCAGTATTTT.

The V call is TRBV6-2 or TRBV6-3, the J call TRBJ2-7, with D possibly matching TRBD2 (6 bases). CDR3 size: 15 residues. CDR1 and CDR2 from the germline V gene are MNHEY and SVGEGT. V gave up 2 bases and J gave up 1 base, with 12 bases separating them. Here the CDR3 DNA reads TGTGCCAGCAGTTACGGAGGGAGGCCATCCTACGAGCAGTACTTC. Its protein is CASSYGGRPSYEQYF.

A few counts support this clonotype. The V gene is TRBV14, the J gene TRBJ2-1; 10 positions match TRBD2. Unmatched junction bases numbered 4, after V lost 5 bases and J lost 9 bases. This CDR3 region has 13 residues. CDR1 is SGHDN, CDR2 FVKESK, per germline. CDR3 DNA sequence: TGTGCCAGCAGCAAAGGACTAGCGGTTGAGCAGTTCTTC. Translated: CASSKGLAVEQFF.

Ten or more counts support this clonotype. Written as DNA, the CDR3 is TGTGCCAGCAGCCGCCTCCCGACGGCCAAACCGACTAGAGTGCCCCTCCACTTT. Translation: CASSRLPTAKPTRVPLHF. V gene TRBV11-2 combines with J gene TRBJ1-6; no definite D call. The germline V gene has CDR1 SGHAT and CDR2 FQNNGV. The CDR3 runs to 18 residues. The V and J ends lost 5 bases and 13 bases respectively, with 30 bases between them.

CDR3 in DNA: TGCGCCAGCAGCTCCCAGGGGGGGAACACTGAAGCTTTCTTT. Encoded protein: CASSSQGGNTEAFF. This chain connects TRBV5-1 to TRBJ1-1, with TRBD1 matching over 7 bases. The J segment lost 1 base and the V segment lost 3 bases, leaving 3 bases of the junction unmatched. Germline CDR1 is SGHRS and CDR2 is YFSETQ. This CDR3 spans 14 amino acids.

The table lists this clonotype with many counts. The gene calls are TRBV5-1 and TRBJ2-1, with 11 bases lining up with TRBD1. Germline V gives CDR1 SGHRS, CDR2 YFSETQ. With 3 bases clipped from V and 7 bases from J, the junction kept 6 bases outside the gene matches. This CDR3 has 15 residues. The CDR3 loop reads CASSSGQGVTNEQFF. Here the CDR3 DNA reads TGCGCCAGCAGCTCGGGACAGGGGGTTACGAATGAGCAGTTCTTC.

The chain employs TRBV24-1 and TRBJ2-2; D may be TRBD2 (6 bases). V lost 9 bases, J lost 6 bases, and 10 bases lay in between. The CDR3 is 12 amino acids. Germline V gives CDR1 KGHDR, CDR2 SFDVKD. The CDR3 coding sequence is TGTGCCACCGGAGGGGTACCCGGGGAGCTGTTTTTT. It yields the protein CATGGVPGELFF.

This clonotype occurred many times. The chain couples TRBV7-2 to TRBJ1-5, with 9 bases that match TRBD1. Germline loops: CDR1 SGHTA, CDR2 FQGNSA. The CDR3 loop spans 17 amino acids. V was clipped by 3 bases and J by 5 bases; unmatched bases: 11. The CDR3 nucleotides are TGTGCCAGCAGCTTGGACCCCCGACAGGGGGACTATCAGCCCCAGCATTTT. This sequence encodes CASSLDPRQGDYQPQHF.

The rearrangement joins TRBV20-1 to TRBJ2-3; 8 nucleotides match TRBD1. The germline V gene encodes CDR1 DFQATT and CDR2 SNEGSKA (reference sequence). Trimming cost V 6 bases and J 0 bases; bases outside gene matches: 11. This CDR3 spans 16 amino acids. CDR3 protein: CSATGTGVSSTDTQYF. CDR3 in DNA: TGCAGTGCAACCGGGACAGGTGTCTCTAGCACAGATACGCAGTATTTT.

The chain has TRBV20-1 and TRBJ1-2, with TRBD1 identical over 8 bases. CDR3 length: 18 amino acids. V trimming: 2 bases; J trimming: 1 base; junction bases outside the gene matches: 15. CDR1 and CDR2 from the germline V gene are DFQATT and SNEGSKA (reference sequence). The CDR3: CSARPPGRGRGLNYGYTF. The CDR3 region has the DNA TGCAGTGCTAGACCCCCAGGCAGGGGGCGAGGGCTTAACTATGGCTACACCTTC.

This clonotype appeared a few times. The chain uses TRBV3-1 and TRBJ2-5; D is unresolved. This CDR3 comprises 15 residues. Germline V lookup: CDR1 LGHDT, CDR2 YNNKEL (reference sequence). The V gene lost 0 bases and the J gene lost 3 bases, with 11 bases spanning the gap. The CDR3 nucleotides are TGTGCCAGCAGCCAAGAGTTGCGCAACAAAGAGACCCAGTACTTC. Its translation: CASSQELRNKETQYF.

The V and J genes are TRBV19 and TRBJ1-2, with 7 bases lining up with TRBD1. Germline CDR1 and CDR2: LNHDA and SQIVND (reference sequence). The CDR3 runs to 12 residues. The trim removed 6 bases at V and 4 bases at J, leaving 2 bases unmatched. The CDR3 sequence is CASRTGRYGYTF. The DNA for the CDR3 is TGTGCCAGTAGGACAGGGCGCTATGGCTACACCTTC. Together with reference TRBV19 and TRBJ1-2, the CDR3 gives the full variable domain: DGGITQSPKYLFRKEGQNVTLSCEQNLNHDAMYWYRQDPGQGLRLIYYSQIVNDFQKGDIAEGYSVSREKKESFPLTVTSAQKNPTAFYLCASRTGRYGYTFGSGTRLTVV.